Described below is a single T cell receptor (beta chain) sequence and its context. The antigen remains unidentified. This record belongs to a study of somatic mutations in cytotoxic T cells in rheumatoid arthritis. General study points: Antigens bound by the expanded CD8+ clones were not identified.

Germline V gene sequence: CDR1 GTSNPN, CDR2 SVGIG (reference sequence). The V and J ends lost 0 bases and 8 bases, in that order; junction bases with no gene match: 14. The CDR3 is made up of 16 amino acids. As processed by the authors: Rarely, patient CD8+ clones larger than 1% corresponded to published virus-specific TCRB sequences. Sequenced by immunoSEQ multiplex PCR; TCRdb stores in-frame clones only, minus some. V, J and clone size were drawn from that table, and D and trimming were deduced from the DNA. Here the sample spans around 14,000 clones, 75% to 95% being singletons. Material: CD4+ T cells sorted from blood. The source is a man between 65 and 85 years old with rheumatoid arthritis. The genes are TRBV30 and TRBJ1-2, with 8 nucleotides matching TRBD1. The CDR3 loop reads CAWSVGVGQGQRGYTF. CDR3 in DNA: TGTGCCTGGAGTGTAGGGGTTGGACAGGGTCAGAGGGGCTACACCTTC. The variable domain in full, with the rest retrieved from reference TRBV30 and TRBJ1-2, is SQTIHQWPATLVQPVGSPLSLECTVEGTSNPNLYWYRQAAGRGLQLLFYSVGIGQISSEVPQNLSASRPQDRQFILSSKKLLLSDSGFYLCAWSVGVGQGQRGYTFGSGTRLTVV.